Sequencing of this T cell receptor (beta chain) was carried out in a study of regulatory T cells in long-lasting Graves disease. The study's findings and limits: For persistent Graves' patients, TCR diversity was lower than for newly diagnosed ones.

This clonotype has more than one count but fewer than ten. Its antigen is as yet unknown. Library construction for TCR beta used iRepertoire HTBI primers and Arm-PCR of CDR3 regions. Each CDR3 protein gets one entry after TCRdb re-called the multiplex PCR reads with MiXCR. The data show approximately 470,000 distinct CDR3 sequences, with roughly 17% seen just once and 12% held by the top ten. Germline CDR1 and CDR2: DFQATT and SNEGSKA (reference sequence). The V gene lost 3 bases and the J gene lost 9 bases, with 21 bases spanning the gap. The CDR3 has 15 residues. The sample's time point: newly diagnosed GD, antithyroid drugs for less than 3 months. Extracted RNA from PBMCs served as the source of the TCR library. The same data also contributed to another study, on T cells in Graves' hyperthyroidism and ophthalmopathy. That study reports: Stable hyperthyroidism and ophthalmopathy were separated using 13 V-J signatures.

V and J are TRBV20-1 and TRBJ1-5; maybe TRBD1 (5 bases). This specimen was peripheral blood mononuclear cells (PBMCs), taken at new diagnosis, from a patient treated with antithyroid drugs. The source of this sequence is a man aged 35 to 55 with Graves disease. This chain's CDR3 is CSASVEGRAGVPQHF. The CDR3 DNA reads TGCAGTGCTAGCGTCGAGGGCAGGGCCGGGGTGCCCCAGCATTTT.